This T cell receptor (beta chain) emerged from a study of T cell responses to AZD1222 COVID-19 vaccine. The method was immunoSEQ multiplex PCR; TCRdb's version includes in-frame clones alone and lacks a portion of them. The sample yields 150,000 or so clones, approximately 86% seen once. The CDR3 consists of 13 residues. Germline V gene lookup returns CDR1 SEHNR and CDR2 FQNEAQ (reference sequence). Trimming cost V 7 bases and J 2 bases, with 9 bases left between them. The rearrangement joins TRBV7-9 to TRBJ1-5; D unresolved. The input for sequencing was peripheral blood, taken after recovery from COVID-19. This TCR came from an adult who had recovered from COVID-19. The CDR3 DNA reads as TGTGCCAGCACCGGTACAGGCAATCAGCCCCAGCATTTT. Translation: CASTGTGNQPQHF.